The 25 T cell receptor beta chains below were found in one sample sequenced in a study of cytomegalovirus exposure and HLA in healthy donors (dated 2017 in TCRdb). The library was built by means of the immunoSEQ multiplex PCR assay. For the multiplex PCR, a mixture combining 60 forward primers for TCR Vbeta segments and 13 reverse primers for TCR Jbeta segments was used. The table comes from immuneACCESS by way of TCRdb, which keeps in-frame sequences with V and J called. Part of the clones is missing from these tables; in studies checked, under half for an unresolved V gene and the rest for unknown reasons. For this sample the table gives approximately 140,000 clones, of which roughly 79% were detected only once. Over 1.5% of the sample lies in the top ten. Sequenced input: PBMCs. These receptors were obtained from a woman aged 50 to 60 in good health and CMV-seronegative.

The rearrangement joins TRBV19 to TRBJ1-5; D gene ambiguous. V lost 6 bases to trimming and J lost 3 bases, with 15 bases between them. Germline V gene data show CDR1 as LNHDA and CDR2 as SQIVND (reference sequence). The CDR3 covers 15 residues. As DNA, the CDR3 is TGTGCCAGTAGGGGAGAAGGGATTTCCAATCAGCCCCAGCATTTT. The encoded protein is CASRGEGISNQPQHF.

The chain links TRBV7-6 to TRBJ2-7; 8 positions agree with TRBD1. This CDR3 contains 14 residues. Germline assignment: CDR1 SGHVS and CDR2 FNYEAQ. The V segment lost 5 bases and the J segment 2 bases; nucleotides outside the gene matches: 5. CDR3 DNA: TGTGCCAGCAGCACAGGGGGATTAGCCTACGAGCAGTACTTC. This encodes CASSTGGLAYEQYF.

Only one count was recorded for this clone. The V gene is TRBV25-1, the J gene TRBJ2-2, with D tentatively TRBD1 (6 bases). This CDR3 spans 16 amino acids. The V end lost 3 bases, the J end lost 0 bases, and 11 bases lay between the germline ends. Germline CDR1 reads MGHDK; CDR2 reads SYGVNS. The CDR3, as DNA: TGTGCCAGCAGTGACCCCGGGACATCGAACACCGGGGAGCTGTTTTTT. This encodes CASSDPGTSNTGELFF.

The V and J genes are TRBV9 and TRBJ2-2; possibly TRBD2 for D (6 bases). The CDR3 totals 16 residues. V lost 0 bases and J lost 5, with 14 bases in between. Germline CDR1 SGDLS, CDR2 YYNGEE. Here the CDR3 reads CASSVGSEGVTGELFF. The CDR3 nucleotides are TGTGCCAGCAGCGTAGGTTCGGAGGGTGTTACCGGGGAGCTGTTTTTT.

V and J are TRBV6-1 and TRBJ1-2; no firm D call. Germline V gene lookup returns CDR1 MNHNS and CDR2 SASEGT. V dropped 3 bases and J dropped 6 bases, with 14 bases sitting between them. The CDR3 contains 14 residues. CDR3 bases: TGTGCCAGCAGTGACCCTCGGGGAGGCCATGGCTACACCTTC. This encodes CASSDPRGGHGYTF.

The rearrangement links TRBV5-4 to TRBJ2-1, with 15 nucleotides matching TRBD2. V shed 4 bases, J shed 9 bases, and the junction held 5 bases outside the gene matches. This CDR3 spans 15 amino acids. The germline CDR1 and CDR2 sequences are SGHNT and YYREEE (reference sequence). The CDR3 here is CASSPGTSGRSEQFF. Here the CDR3 DNA reads TGTGCCAGCAGCCCGGGGACTAGCGGGAGGAGTGAGCAGTTCTTC. Combining the CDR3 with reference TRBV5-4 and TRBJ2-1 gives the whole variable domain ETGVTQSPTHLIKTRGQQVTLRCSSQSGHNTVSWYQQALGQGPQFIFQYYREEENGRGNFPPRFSGLQFPNYSSELNVNALELDDSALYLCASSPGTSGRSEQFFGPGTRLTVL.

V usage is TRBV7-8 and J usage is TRBJ1-2, with 9 bases identical to TRBD1. In germline, CDR1 is SGHVS, CDR2 FQNEAQ. This CDR3 comprises 13 residues. V lost 3 bases to trimming and J lost 8 bases; unmatched junction nucleotides: 4. The CDR3 sequence is CASSFGTGSGYTF. The CDR3 region has the DNA TGTGCCAGCAGCTTTGGGACAGGGAGCGGCTACACCTTC.

This sequence joins TRBV5-1 and TRBJ1-1, with 9 bases identical to TRBD1. After removal of 4 bases from V and 8 bases from J, the junction contained 3 bases not matched to a gene. The CDR3 has 12 amino acids. Germline assignment: CDR1 SGHRS and CDR2 YFSETQ. The CDR3 DNA follows: TGCGCCAGCAGCCAGGACAGGGGAGAAGCTTTCTTT. It yields the protein CASSQDRGEAFF.

The chain carries TRBV10-3 and TRBJ1-1, with D possibly matching TRBD1 (5 bases). Germline V gene data show CDR1 as ENHRY and CDR2 as SYGVKD. The V end was cut by 6 bases, the J end by 6 bases, with 17 bases between. The CDR3 contains 14 residues. The CDR3 DNA follows: TGTGCCATCAGAGAACCCCCGACAGTGTCTGAAGCTTTCTTT. As protein: CAIREPPTVSEAFF.

The chain links TRBV7-2 to TRBJ1-5; D gene ambiguous. Trimming left V 2 bases short and J 1 base short, with 12 bases between. The CDR3 has 16 residues. Germline V gene lookup returns CDR1 SGHTA and CDR2 FQGNSA. The CDR3 protein is CASSLWAATSNQPQHF. The CDR3 DNA reads TGTGCCAGCAGCTTATGGGCAGCTACAAGCAATCAGCCCCAGCATTTT.

The rearrangement uses TRBV19 and TRBJ1-4; possibly TRBD1 for D (6 bases). This CDR3 comprises 13 residues. The V end lost 10 bases, the J end lost 8 bases, and 17 bases lay between the germline ends. The germline CDR1 and CDR2 sequences are LNHDA and SQIVND (reference sequence). The DNA for the CDR3 is TGTGCCACCATGGACAGCTTCCTAGAAAAACTGTTTTTT. This translates into CATMDSFLEKLFF. The full variable domain, its missing parts supplied by reference TRBV19 and TRBJ1-4, is DGGITQSPKYLFRKEGQNVTLSCEQNLNHDAMYWYRQDPGQGLRLIYYSQIVNDFQKGDIAEGYSVSREKKESFPLTVTSAQKNPTAFYLCATMDSFLEKLFFGSGTQLSVL.

With respect to this clone: An end of the junction does not agree with germline; a read error may underlie this. This chain joins TRBV6-1 and TRBJ1-2; D gene ambiguous. Germline V gene lookup returns CDR1 MNHNS and CDR2 SASEGT. The CDR3 length is 13 residues. The CDR3, as DNA: TGTGCCAGCAGCGAAGTATCTAACTATGGCTACACCTTC. Amino acids: CASSEVSNYGYTF.

The rearrangement uses TRBV30 and TRBJ1-1; the D is unclear. The V gene's germline CDR1 is GTSNPN and CDR2 SVGIG (reference sequence). Trimming removed 5 bases from V and 6 bases from J, with 16 bases in between. The CDR3 length is 13 residues. As DNA, the CDR3 is TGTGCCTGGGGGAGGGAAAGTAGGGCTGAAGCTTTCTTT. It is translated as CAWGRESRAEAFF.

The chain carries TRBV5-5 and TRBJ2-1, with 9 bases fitting TRBD2. V lost 6 bases and J lost 5; bases outside the gene matches: 15. The germline V gene encodes CDR1 SGHKS and CDR2 YYEKEE (reference sequence). The CDR3 totals 17 residues. The CDR3 here is CASMLLLVAGANNEQFF. DNA of the CDR3: TGTGCCAGCATGCTCCTTTTGGTAGCGGGAGCTAACAATGAGCAGTTCTTC. Based on the CDR3 plus reference TRBV5-5 and TRBJ2-1, the full variable domain is DAGVTQSPTHLIKTRGQQVTLRCSPISGHKSVSWYQQVLGQGPQFIFQYYEKEERGRGNFPDRFSARQFPNYSSELNVNALLLGDSALYLCASMLLLVAGANNEQFFGPGTRLTVL.

J is TRBJ1-4 and V is TRBV6-5, with D possibly matching TRBD1 (5 bases). Trimming took off 5 bases at V and 3 bases at J, with 13 bases between the two ends. Looked up from germline, CDR1 is MNHEY and CDR2 is SVGAGI. The CDR3 has 15 amino acids. The CDR3 sequence is CASSNQGRANEKLFF. CDR3 DNA sequence: TGTGCCAGCAGTAACCAGGGTCGGGCTAATGAAAAACTGTTTTTT.

The genes are TRBV28 and TRBJ2-2; 7 bases are shared with TRBD1. This CDR3 spans 17 amino acids. The germline V gene has CDR1 MDHEN and CDR2 SYDVKM. V lost 3 bases and J lost 2; bases outside the gene matches: 9. This CDR3 reads CASSLRAGGINTGELFF. CDR3 DNA sequence: TGTGCCAGCAGTTTGCGGGCAGGGGGAATAAACACCGGGGAGCTGTTTTTT.

The chain uses TRBV28 and TRBJ1-5; no reliable D call. CDR1 MDHEN and CDR2 SYDVKM come from the germline V gene. The length of the CDR3 is 12 residues. V shed 6 bases and J shed 9 bases, with 12 bases lying between them. CDR3 loop: CASRPPGGPQHF. DNA of the CDR3: TGTGCCAGCAGACCACCCGGTGGGCCCCAGCATTTT. Complete variable domain (other parts from reference TRBV28 and TRBJ1-5): DVKVTQSSRYLVKRTGEKVFLECVQDMDHENMFWYRQDPGLGLRLIYFSYDVKMKEKGDIPEGYSVSREKKERFSLILESASTNQTSMYLCASRPPGGPQHFGDGTRLSIL.

The chain couples TRBV25-1 to TRBJ1-1; D not resolved. Per the germline V gene, CDR1 is MGHDK and CDR2 is SYGVNS. V lost 5 bases and J lost 0, with 10 bases in between. The CDR3 length is 14 residues. CDR3 in amino acids: CASSPHYMNTEAFF. The CDR3 bases are TGTGCCAGCAGTCCACACTACATGAACACTGAAGCTTTCTTT.

The V gene is TRBV12-1, the J gene TRBJ1-5; the table's TRBD1 call for D was not verified on the DNA. TRBV12-1 represents a pseudogene. CDR3 size: 17 residues. The DNA of the CDR3 is TGTGCCAGCAGCTTTGTGGGTTTACAGGGGGCGGCTCAGCCCCAGCATTTT. Its translation is CASSFVGLQGAAQPQHF.

Here the CDR3 DNA reads TGTGCCAGCTCACAAACAGGGGGATCCATGGACACCTTC. Translating gives CASSQTGGSMDTF. This chain connects TRBV18 to TRBJ1-2; TRBD1 matches at 8 bases. The CDR3 spans 13 residues. Per the germline V gene, CDR1 is KGHSH and CDR2 is LQKENI. Losses at the gene ends were 4 bases for V and 12 bases for J; bases not matched to a gene: 10.

V usage is TRBV5-1 and J usage is TRBJ2-2, with 8 bases fitting TRBD1. Germline-derived CDR1 and CDR2 are SGHRS and YFSETQ. V lost 4 bases to trimming and J lost 5 bases; unmatched junction nucleotides: 7. The CDR3 has 15 residues. DNA of the CDR3: TGCGCCAGCAGCGGCCGGGACAGGAAGACCGGGGAGCTGTTTTTT. Translation gives CASSGRDRKTGELFF.

The gene calls are TRBV6-1 and TRBJ1-3, with TRBD1 as a possible D gene (5 bases). This CDR3 is 13 amino acids long. Germline CDR1 and CDR2: MNHNS and SASEGT. V was clipped by 8 bases and J by 1 base, with 9 bases between them. The CDR3 loop is CASHRSSGNTIYF. For the CDR3, the DNA is TGTGCCAGCCACAGGTCGTCTGGAAACACCATATATTTT.

This clone was found a few times. CDR3 nucleotides: TGTGCCAGCAGCCAACAGGGCGGTTTTTACGAGCAGTACTTC. Its translation: CASSQQGGFYEQYF. The chain couples TRBV14 to TRBJ2-7; tentatively, D is TRBD1 (5 bases). The CDR3 is 14 residues long. V was shortened by 2 bases and J by 4 bases, with 12 bases between the two germline ends. Germline V gene sequence: CDR1 SGHDN, CDR2 FVKESK.

The chain carries TRBV10-3 and TRBJ2-5; maybe TRBD1 (5 bases). Germline lookup yields CDR1 ENHRY and CDR2 SYGVKD. The ends were cut back, 6 bases at V and 3 bases at J, with 11 bases in the middle. The CDR3 runs to 13 residues. For the CDR3, the DNA is TGTGCCATCAGCTGGACATACAAAGAGACCCAGTACTTC. It codes for CAISWTYKETQYF.

Note on this clone: In the same sample, other DNA sequences code for this CDR3. The chain joins TRBV10-3 to TRBJ1-1, with D possibly being TRBD1 (6 bases). The V end lost 6 bases, the J end lost 3 bases, and 14 bases lay between the germline ends. Germline V gene sequence: CDR1 ENHRY, CDR2 SYGVKD. The CDR3 has 14 residues. The CDR3 protein is CAISSQGADTEAFF. The DNA of the CDR3 is TGTGCCATCAGCTCACAGGGAGCGGACACTGAAGCTTTCTTT.